This entry lists 10 T cell receptor beta chains sequenced from one sample in a study of blood T cell repertoires in COVID-19 (dated by TCRdb to the early 2020s). The library came from the immunoSEQ multiplex PCR assay. The table was pulled from immuneACCESS by TCRdb, which kept in-frame rearrangements only. Such tables lose some clones; where checked, under half of the loss comes from unresolved V genes, and the rest has no known cause. For this sample the table gives 170,000 or so clones, of which 65% to 90% were detected only once. In total, the top ten clones hold about 8.6% of the sample. The sequencing sample was made of peripheral blood. The receptors were gathered from a man in his fifties with active or convalescent COVID-19.

About this clone itself: The junction departs from germline at one end; a sequencing error may be responsible. The chain uses TRBV7-2 and TRBJ2-7; 13 bases map to TRBD2. The CDR3 length is 13 residues. Per germline, CDR1 SGHTA and CDR2 FQGNSA. The CDR3: CASSPRLAGGHTF. In nucleotides, the CDR3 is TGTGCCAGCAGCCCCCGACTAGCGGGAGGCCATACGTTC.

The V call is TRBV6-6, the J call TRBJ2-5; 9 bases align to TRBD1. V gave up 10 bases and J gave up 4 bases; unmatched junction bases: 7. The germline gives CDR1 MNHNY, CDR2 SVGAGI (reference sequence). This CDR3 spans 13 amino acids. For the CDR3, the DNA is TGTGCCACCAGGGACAGGGAGATAGAGACCCAGTACTTC. It is translated as CATRDREIETQYF.

The chain is built from TRBV12-3 or TRBV12-4 and TRBJ1-3, with 8 positions matching TRBD1. Trimming removed 6 bases from V and 7 bases from J; junction bases left unmatched: 5. The CDR3 spans 13 residues. The CDR3 sequence is CASSTGGTNTIYF. The CDR3 nucleotides read TGTGCCAGCAGCACAGGGGGGACGAACACCATATATTTT.

V usage is TRBV2 and J usage is TRBJ2-3; tentative D call: TRBD1 (6 bases). Per germline, CDR1 SNHLY and CDR2 FYNNEI. The CDR3 has 14 residues. Trimming took 6 bases from V and 0 from J, leaving 10 bases between them. The CDR3 loop is CASRNRDSTDTQYF. The CDR3 DNA sequence: TGTGCCAGCAGAAACAGGGACAGCACAGATACGCAGTATTTT. The entire variable domain, with the rest obtained from reference TRBV2 and TRBJ2-3, is as follows: EPEVTQTPSHQVTQMGQEVILRCVPISNHLYFYWYRQILGQKVEFLVSFYNNEISEKSEIFDDQFSVERPDGSNFTLKIRSTKLEDSAMYFCASRNRDSTDTQYFGPGTRLTVL.

The chain is built from TRBV7-2 and TRBJ1-4; D remains ambiguous. The CDR3 is made up of 14 amino acids. Looked up from germline, CDR1 is SGHTA and CDR2 is FQGNSA. Trimming shortened V by 1 base and J by 0 bases, and 3 bases separated the two germline ends. The CDR3 loop is CASSLDTTNEKLFF. In nucleotides, the CDR3 is TGTGCCAGCAGCTTAGATACAACTAATGAAAAACTGTTTTTT.

This clone was observed many times. The rearrangement uses TRBV14 and TRBJ2-7, with D perhaps TRBD1 (7 bases). The V gene lost 4 bases and the J gene lost 6 bases, with 16 bases spanning the gap. CDR3 length: 14 amino acids. From germline, CDR1 is SGHDN and CDR2 FVKESK. CDR3 in amino acids: CASSLLGGGGEQYF. The CDR3 DNA follows: TGTGCCAGCAGCCTCCTAGGAGGGGGCGGCGAGCAGTACTTC.

The V and J genes are TRBV28 and TRBJ1-5; D possibly corresponds to TRBD1 (5 bases). This CDR3 has 13 residues. V lost 3 bases and J lost 6, with 9 bases in between. Germline loops: CDR1 MDHEN, CDR2 SYDVKM. In DNA form, the CDR3 reads TGTGCCAGCAGTTTGGGGCAGGCTCAGCCCCAGCATTTT. Encoded protein: CASSLGQAQPQHF.

The chain couples TRBV9 to TRBJ1-5; D remains unclear. The CDR3 has 14 residues. Trimming took off 4 bases at V and 7 bases at J, with 15 bases between the two ends. The germline V gene encodes CDR1 SGDLS and CDR2 YYNGEE. The CDR3 protein is CASSPREVGQPQHF. The DNA of the CDR3 is TGTGCCAGCAGCCCCCGGGAGGTGGGACAGCCCCAGCATTTT.

The chain has TRBV6-5 and TRBJ1-1, with 8 bases identical to TRBD1. The trim removed 10 bases at V and 3 bases at J, leaving 10 bases unmatched. The germline CDR1 and CDR2 sequences are MNHEY and SVGAGI. This CDR3 has 14 amino acids. The CDR3 sequence is CATRTGQGDTEAFF. The CDR3 DNA reads as TGTGCCACCAGAACAGGACAGGGAGACACTGAAGCTTTCTTT.

V usage is TRBV19 and J usage is TRBJ1-2; 8 nucleotides align to TRBD1. In germline, CDR1 is LNHDA, CDR2 SQIVND (reference sequence). Germline trimming cut 5 bases from V and 4 bases from J; bases unmatched to any gene: 15. The CDR3 loop spans 17 amino acids. The CDR3 DNA reads as TGTGCCAGTAGTCCGGGGACAGGTGGTAGAATTGCCTATGGCTACACCTTC. This gives the protein CASSPGTGGRIAYGYTF.